The 16 T cell receptor beta chains reported below all come from one sample, sequenced in a study of CD8+ T cells in alopecia areata. Stated treatment: oral pan-JAK inhibitor, 5-10 mg twice daily. Sequencing used cDNA as its template, made by extracting RNA and reverse transcribing it. This table comes from immunoSEQ multiplex PCR, and its TCRdb copy is limited to in-frame clones, with some not included. The top ten clones hold 0.95% to 1.5% of a sample with a few hundred thousand clones, around 66% of them seen once. The sample consisted of CD4+ T cells sorted from blood, taken at roughly week 45, from a patient treated with tofacitinib. Source of these receptors: a human donor with alopecia areata.

This chain uses TRBV4-1 with TRBJ2-1, with 9 bases identical to TRBD1. Germline V gene lookup returns CDR1 MGHRA and CDR2 YSYEKL. The V segment lost 2 bases and the J segment 6 bases; nucleotides outside the gene matches: 8. This CDR3 is built from 16 residues. The CDR3 DNA reads TGCGCCAGCAGCCAATACCGACAGGGGGTAATCAATGAGCAGTTCTTC. Its translation: CASSQYRQGVINEQFF.

The gene calls are TRBV28 and TRBJ1-5, with 7 bases fitting TRBD1. Trimming removed 5 bases from V and 6 bases from J; junction bases left unmatched: 7. In germline, CDR1 is MDHEN, CDR2 SYDVKM. The CDR3 is 14 amino acids. This chain's CDR3 is CASSLDREGQPQHF. Written as DNA, the CDR3 is TGTGCCAGCAGTCTCGACAGGGAAGGTCAGCCCCAGCATTTT.

The chain combines TRBV30 with TRBJ1-1, with a possible D match to TRBD1 (5 bases). Germline V lookup: CDR1 GTSNPN, CDR2 SVGIG (reference sequence). The CDR3 spans 13 residues. V dropped 8 bases and J dropped 4 bases, with 17 bases sitting between them. CDR3 bases: TGTGCCGGATCACATGGGGGGAGCACTGAAGCTTTCTTT. This translates into CAGSHGGSTEAFF.

In this sample, this clone turned up once. J is TRBJ1-2 and V is TRBV12-5; tentatively, D is TRBD1 (5 bases). The CDR3 consists of 13 residues. Deletions cut 6 bases from V and 8 bases from J, with 16 bases between. Germline loops: CDR1 LGHNT, CDR2 FRNRAP. The CDR3 loop is CASGRSGIRGYTF. The CDR3 DNA sequence: TGTGCTAGTGGACGATCAGGGATTAGAGGCTACACCTTC.

The chain employs TRBV7-9 and TRBJ1-2; the match to TRBD1 covers 7 bases. The J segment lost 8 bases and the V segment lost 5 bases, leaving 8 bases of the junction unmatched. The CDR3 is 13 amino acids. Germline lookup yields CDR1 SEHNR and CDR2 FQNEAQ (reference sequence). CDR3 sequence: CASSRDSQGGYTF. CDR3 coding DNA: TGTGCCAGCAGCCGGGACAGCCAAGGCGGCTACACCTTC.

V usage is TRBV4-3 and J usage is TRBJ2-3; D is undetermined. The V end lost 0 bases, the J end lost 4 bases, and 5 bases lay between the germline ends. Germline V gene lookup returns CDR1 LGHNA and CDR2 YSLEER. The CDR3 length is 13 residues. The chain's CDR3 is CASSQDLPDTQYF. The CDR3 DNA is TGCGCCAGCAGCCAAGATCTACCAGATACGCAGTATTTT.

V gene TRBV28 combines with J gene TRBJ2-1, with TRBD2 matching over 16 bases. Losses at the gene ends were 8 bases for V and 0 bases for J; bases not matched to a gene: 1. Germline CDR1 is MDHEN and CDR2 is SYDVKM. The CDR3 sequence is 16 residues long. Written as DNA, the CDR3 is TGTGCCAGCGGGACTAGCGGGGGGGCCTCCTACAATGAGCAGTTCTTC. This gives the protein CASGTSGGASYNEQFF. Using reference TRBV28 and TRBJ2-1 for the parts outside the CDR3, the full variable domain is DVKVTQSSRYLVKRTGEKVFLECVQDMDHENMFWYRQDPGLGLRLIYFSYDVKMKEKGDIPEGYSVSREKKERFSLILESASTNQTSMYLCASGTSGGASYNEQFFGPGTRLTVL.

The chain has TRBV4-1 and TRBJ1-1; D not certain. Trimming stripped 1 base from V and 4 bases from J, with 13 bases between. This CDR3 is 15 amino acids long. From germline, CDR1 is MGHRA and CDR2 YSYEKL. This CDR3 is CASSQVPDLGTEAFF. CDR3 in DNA: TGCGCCAGCAGCCAAGTACCCGACTTGGGCACTGAAGCTTTCTTT.

This clone is a singleton in its sample. The gene calls are TRBV15 and TRBJ1-1; D call uncertain. The CDR3 runs 13 residues. Trimming pared 5 bases from V and 5 bases from J, leaving 12 bases between. Germline CDR1 is LNHNV and CDR2 is YYDKDF (reference sequence). Written as DNA, the CDR3 is TGTGCCACCAGCGGACCTGGAGGGACTGAAGCTTTCTTT. This codes for CATSGPGGTEAFF.

The chain uses TRBV6-1 and TRBJ2-7; weak D call: TRBD1 (5 bases). This CDR3 spans 12 amino acids. CDR1 is MNHNS and CDR2 is SASEGT in the germline V gene. V was shortened by 5 bases and J by 3 bases, with 8 bases between the two germline ends. This CDR3 is CASSQGFYEQYF. The DNA for the CDR3 is TGTGCCAGCAGTCAGGGTTTCTACGAGCAGTACTTC.

The chain couples TRBV27 to TRBJ2-5; D gene ambiguous. This CDR3 comprises 14 residues. CDR1 MNHEY and CDR2 SMNVEV come from the germline V gene (reference sequence). The germline V and J ends were trimmed by 10 bases and 5 bases, with 20 bases remaining between them. The chain's CDR3 is CATKSLGLSETQYF. The CDR3 DNA is TGTGCCACCAAAAGTCTGGGGTTGTCGGAGACCCAGTACTTC.

This clone was seen ten or more times. V usage is TRBV10-2 and J usage is TRBJ2-7; no clear D gene. Trimming left V 6 bases short and J 6 bases short, with 18 bases between. Per the germline V gene, CDR1 is WSHSY and CDR2 is SAAADI. This CDR3 has 14 amino acids. The DNA for the CDR3 is TGCGCCAGCAGCCTGGCGTTGGCAGTCGGCGAGCAGTACTTC. Encoded protein: CASSLALAVGEQYF.

The chain employs TRBV29-1 and TRBJ2-3; 8 positions match TRBD2. Germline CDR1 reads SQVTM; CDR2 reads ANQGSEA. With 7 bases clipped from V and 0 bases from J, the junction kept 12 bases outside the gene matches. The CDR3 consists of 16 residues. DNA of the CDR3: TGCAGCGCCCGCGGGACGACTAGCGAGAGCACAGATACGCAGTATTTT. Protein: CSARGTTSESTDTQYF.

The gene calls are TRBV15 and TRBJ2-5; the match to TRBD1 covers 8 bases. V shed 0 bases, J shed 4 bases, and the junction held 10 bases outside the gene matches. Germline V gene lookup returns CDR1 LNHNV and CDR2 YYDKDF (reference sequence). This CDR3 region has 17 residues. CDR3 DNA: TGTGCCACCAGCAGAGAACCGAAGACAGGGGCAACAGAGACCCAGTACTTC. This encodes CATSREPKTGATETQYF.

The chain uses TRBV19 and TRBJ1-1; perhaps TRBD1 as D (5 bases). The CDR3 is 14 amino acids. Germline CDR1 LNHDA, CDR2 SQIVND (reference sequence). V was clipped by 3 bases and J by 1 base, with 9 bases between them. CDR3 in DNA: TGTGCCAGTAGTATTCTGGGGACGAACACTGAAGCTTTCTTT. Protein sequence: CASSILGTNTEAFF. Looking up the rest from reference TRBV19 and TRBJ1-1 gives the full variable domain: DGGITQSPKYLFRKEGQNVTLSCEQNLNHDAMYWYRQDPGQGLRLIYYSQIVNDFQKGDIAEGYSVSREKKESFPLTVTSAQKNPTAFYLCASSILGTNTEAFFGQGTRLTVV.

CDR3 amino acids: CASSPSTGETQYF. For the CDR3, the DNA is TGTGCCAGCAGCCCCTCGACAGGGGAAACCCAGTACTTC. The V and J genes are TRBV7-2 and TRBJ2-5; 8 bases are a match to TRBD1. From germline, CDR1 is SGHTA and CDR2 FQGNSA. This CDR3 spans 13 amino acids. V lost 5 bases, J lost 8 bases, and 7 bases stayed unmatched.